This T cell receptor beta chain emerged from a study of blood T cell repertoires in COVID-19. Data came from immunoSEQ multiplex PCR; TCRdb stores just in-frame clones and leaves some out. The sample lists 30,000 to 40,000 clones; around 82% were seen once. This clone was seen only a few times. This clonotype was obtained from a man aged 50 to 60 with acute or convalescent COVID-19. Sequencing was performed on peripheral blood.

DNA for the CDR3: TGTGCCAGCCATGGTGCTAGCTCCTACGAGCAGTACTTC. It yields the protein CASHGASSYEQYF. The chain combines TRBV27 with TRBJ2-7, with D unclear. The germline gives CDR1 MNHEY, CDR2 SMNVEV (reference sequence). The V end was cut by 8 bases, the J end by 0 bases, with 11 bases between. This CDR3 comprises 13 residues.